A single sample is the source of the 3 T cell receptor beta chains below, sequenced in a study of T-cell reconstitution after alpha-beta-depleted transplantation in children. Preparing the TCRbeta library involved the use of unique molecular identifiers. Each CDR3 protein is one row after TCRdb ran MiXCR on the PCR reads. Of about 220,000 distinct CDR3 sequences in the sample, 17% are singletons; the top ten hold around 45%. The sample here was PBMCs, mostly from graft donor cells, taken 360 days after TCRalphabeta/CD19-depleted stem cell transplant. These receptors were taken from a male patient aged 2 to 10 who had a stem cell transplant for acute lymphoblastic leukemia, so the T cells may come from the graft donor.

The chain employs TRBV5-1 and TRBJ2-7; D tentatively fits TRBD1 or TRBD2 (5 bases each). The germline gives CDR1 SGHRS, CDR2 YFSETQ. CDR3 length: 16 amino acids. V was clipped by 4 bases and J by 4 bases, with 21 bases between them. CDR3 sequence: CASSPMGPVLWYEQYF. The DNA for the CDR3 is TGCGCCAGCAGCCCGATGGGACCTGTCTTGTGGTACGAGCAGTACTTC.

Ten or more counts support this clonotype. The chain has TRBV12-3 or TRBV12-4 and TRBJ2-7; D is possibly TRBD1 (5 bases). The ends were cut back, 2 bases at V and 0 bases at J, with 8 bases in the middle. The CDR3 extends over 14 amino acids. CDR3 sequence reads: CASSLQGGSYEQYF. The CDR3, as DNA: TGTGCCAGCAGTTTACAGGGTGGCTCCTACGAGCAGTACTTC.

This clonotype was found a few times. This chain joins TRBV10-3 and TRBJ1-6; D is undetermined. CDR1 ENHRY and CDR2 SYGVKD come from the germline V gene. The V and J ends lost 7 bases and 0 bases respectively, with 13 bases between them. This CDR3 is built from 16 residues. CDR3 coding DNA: TGTGCCATCAAGGATTCAGAGAGCTCCTATAATTCACCCCTCCACTTT. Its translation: CAIKDSESSYNSPLHF.